These 16 T cell receptor beta chains came from one sample sequenced in a study of vaccination and CD4 T cells after COVID-19. These receptors lack a known antigen. Treatment indicated: roughly ten-day PBMC culture with coronavirus spike peptide pools or control peptides (ViraFEST assay). CD4+ T cells that had been cultured provided DNA sequenced with the Oncomine TCR Beta short-read assay. TCRdb fed the PCR reads into MiXCR, producing one record per CDR3 protein. Of under 20,000 distinct CDR3 sequences in the sample, roughly 78% were seen once. The sequenced sample was CD4+ T cells from blood, cultured in vitro, obtained after SARS-CoV-2 vaccination. The receptors were gathered from a human donor who received a COVID-19 vaccine.

V gene TRBV25-1 combines with J gene TRBJ1-1; the D is unclear. Germline CDR1 reads MGHDK; CDR2 reads SYGVNS. This CDR3 comprises 11 residues. Trimming took off 4 bases at V and 10 bases at J, with 10 bases between the two ends. The CDR3 nucleotides read TGTGCCAGCAGTGTACGGACCACAGCTTTCTTT. This encodes CASSVRTTAFF.

The chain uses TRBV2 and TRBJ1-6, with TRBD1 as a possible D gene (5 bases). CDR3 size: 16 residues. Germline V gives CDR1 SNHLY, CDR2 FYNNEI. The V gene lost 7 bases and the J gene lost 6 bases, with 19 bases spanning the gap. The CDR3 DNA reads as TGTGCCAGCAACCCAGGCGGTGGGGCGGGTAATTCACCCCTCCACTTT. Translating it yields CASNPGGGAGNSPLHF.

The chain is built from TRBV4-1 and TRBJ2-5; perhaps TRBD2 as D (6 bases). There are 14 residues in the CDR3. Germline-derived CDR1 and CDR2 are MGHRA and YSYEKL. V dropped 4 bases and J dropped 3 bases, with 12 bases sitting between them. In DNA form, the CDR3 reads TGCGCCAGCAGCCCCTACTGGACTAAAGAGACCCAGTACTTC. Translated, it gives CASSPYWTKETQYF.

The chain has TRBV28 and TRBJ1-1; 7 nucleotides agree with TRBD1. The V and J ends lost 7 bases and 4 bases, in that order; junction bases with no gene match: 6. Germline assignment: CDR1 MDHEN and CDR2 SYDVKM. The CDR3 has 13 residues. As DNA, the CDR3 is TGTGCCAGCACCATCAGGGGGACCACTGAAGCTTTCTTT. It codes for CASTIRGTTEAFF.

This clonotype was counted once. J is TRBJ2-3 and V is TRBV7-3; D possibly corresponds to TRBD1 (5 bases). In germline, CDR1 is SGHTA, CDR2 FQGTGA. Trimming took off 5 bases at V and 5 bases at J, with 20 bases between the two ends. The CDR3 contains 16 residues. The CDR3, as DNA: TGTGCCAGCAGCCCCACTTATTGGGGCCAGGGAGATACGCAGTATTTT. Its translation: CASSPTYWGQGDTQYF.

The chain couples TRBV7-7 to TRBJ2-2, with D possibly matching TRBD1 (6 bases). The V gene lost 2 bases and the J gene lost 0 bases, with 16 bases spanning the gap. Per germline, CDR1 SSHAT and CDR2 FNYEAQ (reference sequence). The CDR3 has 18 residues. The CDR3: CASSLRQGTEANTGELFF. Written as DNA, the CDR3 is TGTGCCAGCAGCTTAAGGCAGGGGACGGAGGCGAACACCGGGGAGCTGTTTTTT.

The chain employs TRBV20-1 and TRBJ1-1, with D unresolved. CDR1 and CDR2 from the germline V gene are DFQATT and SNEGSKA (reference sequence). There are 12 residues in the CDR3. V lost 6 bases and J 2 bases, leaving 10 bases between the germline ends. This chain's CDR3 is CSARTGNTEAFF. The CDR3 nucleotides are TGCAGTGCGCGGACGGGAAACACTGAAGCTTTCTTT.

This chain uses TRBV7-2 with TRBJ1-6; D gene ambiguous. CDR3 size: 13 residues. CDR1 SGHTA and CDR2 FQGNSA come from the germline V gene. Deletions cut 1 base from V and 3 bases from J, with 1 base between. CDR3 in amino acids: CASSLDYNSPLHF. For the CDR3, the DNA is TGTGCCAGCAGCTTAGACTATAATTCACCCCTCCACTTT.

The genes are TRBV6-1 and TRBJ1-2, with D possibly TRBD1 on 6 matching bases. V gave up 6 bases and J gave up 0 bases, with 14 bases separating them. The CDR3 contains 15 residues. Looked up from germline, CDR1 is MNHNS and CDR2 is SASEGT. The CDR3 nucleotides are TGTGCCAGCAGGCATACTCAGGGGACTAACTATGGCTACACCTTC. It codes for CASRHTQGTNYGYTF.

This chain links TRBV20-1 with TRBJ2-3, with D perhaps given as TRBD1 or TRBD2 (6 bases each). With 1 base removed from V and 2 bases from J, the gap between germline ends came to 16 bases. Germline V gene lookup returns CDR1 DFQATT and CDR2 SNEGSKA (reference sequence). The CDR3 consists of 16 residues. Written as DNA, the CDR3 is TGCAGTGCTAGAGTTAGCGGAAGGGGGTACACAGATACGCAGTATTTT. Translation: CSARVSGRGYTDTQYF.

This chain joins TRBV7-8 and TRBJ2-2, with D perhaps being TRBD1 or TRBD2 (6 bases each). CDR3 length: 12 residues. Trimming took 5 bases from V and 12 from J, leaving 13 bases between them. Germline CDR1 is SGHVS and CDR2 is FQNEAQ. CDR3 loop: CASSGGPGQLFF. CDR3 DNA: TGTGCCAGCAGCGGGGGGCCGGGGCAGCTGTTTTTT. The whole variable domain, remainder taken from reference TRBV7-8 and TRBJ2-2, is GAGVSQSPRYKVAKRGQDVALRCDPISGHVSLFWYQQALGQGPEFLTYFQNEAQLDKSGLPSDRFFAERPEGSVSTLKIQRTQQEDSAVYLCASSGGPGQLFFGEGSRLTVL.

V is TRBV20-1 and J is TRBJ2-3; a weak D match, TRBD2 (7 bases). Germline V gene lookup returns CDR1 DFQATT and CDR2 SNEGSKA (reference sequence). The CDR3 contains 16 residues. Trimming took off 6 bases at V and 1 base at J, with 20 bases between the two ends. CDR3 amino acids: CSAPRWGGRRTDTQYF. CDR3 nucleotides: TGCAGTGCCCCCAGGTGGGGGGGCAGGCGCACAGATACGCAGTATTTT.

J is TRBJ1-3 and V is TRBV10-3, with D possibly TRBD1 on 5 matching bases. Germline CDR1 is ENHRY and CDR2 is SYGVKD. V lost 9 bases and J 0 bases, leaving 12 bases between the germline ends. The CDR3 has 14 residues. In DNA, the CDR3 is TGTGCCATGGGTACAGGTCTCTCTGGAAACACCATATATTTT. Translated, it gives CAMGTGLSGNTIYF.

The rearrangement uses TRBV19 and TRBJ1-5; 7 bases agree with TRBD1. CDR1 is LNHDA and CDR2 is SQIVND in the germline V gene (reference sequence). CDR3 size: 13 residues. With V trimmed by 4 bases and J by 9 bases, 6 bases remained unmatched. The chain's CDR3 is CASSTTQGGPQHF. The DNA of the CDR3 is TGTGCCAGTAGTACGACTCAGGGGGGGCCCCAGCATTTT.

CDR3 protein: CASSEAGVNTDTQYF. CDR3 nucleotide sequence: TGTGCCAGCAGCGAGGCGGGGGTAAACACAGATACGCAGTATTTT. The gene calls are TRBV7-2 and TRBJ2-3, with 7 bases that match TRBD2. This CDR3 contains 15 residues. Germline V CDR1 and CDR2: SGHTA, FQGNSA. The V and J ends lost 5 bases and 2 bases, in that order; junction bases with no gene match: 7.

The rearrangement uses TRBV5-1 and TRBJ1-1; D not resolved. Germline V gene sequence: CDR1 SGHRS, CDR2 YFSETQ. The CDR3 sequence is 13 residues long. The ends were cut back, 4 bases at V and 4 bases at J, with 11 bases in the middle. CDR3 sequence reads: CASSPLMGTEAFF. The CDR3 DNA follows: TGCGCCAGCAGCCCCCTCATGGGCACTGAAGCTTTCTTT.